The 26 T cell receptor beta chains below come from one sample, sequenced in a study of cytomegalovirus exposure and HLA in healthy donors. Amplification used 60 Vbeta primers and 13 Jbeta primers. The data were produced by immunoSEQ multiplex PCR, yet TCRdb's version contains in-frame clones alone and is incomplete. The data include under 70,000 clones; the top ten clones carry roughly 2.4%. The sequenced sample consisted of PBMCs. The receptor source for this set is a female donor in good health and CMV-seropositive.

The rearrangement joins TRBV14 to TRBJ1-5; D ambiguous. Germline CDR1 and CDR2: SGHDN and FVKESK. The CDR3 sequence is 13 residues long. Between the trimmed V and J ends, which lost 0 bases and 10 bases, there was a span of 10 bases. The CDR3 sequence: CASSQEVGFPQHF. The CDR3 bases are TGTGCCAGCAGCCAAGAAGTGGGCTTTCCCCAGCATTTT.

This rearrangement joins TRBV19 to TRBJ2-2; 10 bases align to TRBD1. V shed 5 bases and J 5 bases; nucleotides not matched to a gene: 8. The CDR3 sequence is 16 residues long. Germline CDR1 is LNHDA and CDR2 is SQIVND (reference sequence). The CDR3 reads CASSSGQGVGTGELFF. The CDR3 region has the DNA TGTGCCAGTAGTTCCGGACAGGGGGTAGGGACCGGGGAGCTGTTTTTT.

The chain couples TRBV19 to TRBJ1-2; 9 bases line up with TRBD1. With 1 base clipped from V and 7 bases from J, the junction kept 10 bases outside the gene matches. This CDR3 has 16 amino acids. Germline V gene lookup returns CDR1 LNHDA and CDR2 SQIVND (reference sequence). The CDR3 region has the DNA TGTGCCAGTAGTATAGTAGGCCCACAGGGGGCGGCTGGCTACACCTTC. Encoded protein: CASSIVGPQGAAGYTF.

The chain's CDR3 is CASSSLVGEGSGELFF. Written as DNA, the CDR3 is TGTGCCAGCAGCTCCTTAGTAGGGGAGGGGTCCGGGGAGCTGTTTTTT. The chain uses TRBV7-6 and TRBJ2-2, with 7 positions matching TRBD2. The length of the CDR3 is 16 residues. CDR1 and CDR2 (germline): SGHVS, FNYEAQ. V shed 4 bases, J shed 6 bases, and the junction held 11 bases outside the gene matches.

The chain links TRBV5-1 to TRBJ1-1; perhaps TRBD1 as D (5 bases). Germline-derived CDR1 and CDR2 are SGHRS and YFSETQ. The germline V and J ends were trimmed by 2 bases and 3 bases, with 14 bases remaining between them. The CDR3 has 15 amino acids. The CDR3 bases are TGCGCCAGCAGCTTCCACGGGGAGGGGTACACTGAAGCTTTCTTT. Protein: CASSFHGEGYTEAFF.

V and J are TRBV19 and TRBJ1-5; D not certain. Germline values: CDR1 LNHDA, CDR2 SQIVND (reference sequence). V dropped 7 bases and J dropped 0 bases, with 13 bases sitting between them. The CDR3 length is 15 residues. The CDR3 loop reads CASNEGSYSNQPQHF. The CDR3 DNA reads as TGTGCCAGTAATGAGGGCTCCTATAGCAATCAGCCCCAGCATTTT.

The CDR3 DNA is TGTGCCAGCTCACCACCCCAGGGGACTAACTATGGCTACACCTTC. Protein product: CASSPPQGTNYGYTF. V gene TRBV18 combines with J gene TRBJ1-2; a possible D gene is TRBD1 (6 bases). Germline lookup yields CDR1 KGHSH and CDR2 LQKENI. V lost 0 bases to trimming and J lost 0 bases, with 8 bases between them. The CDR3 contains 15 residues.

The chain links TRBV30 to TRBJ1-6, with D perhaps matching TRBD1 (6 bases). The CDR3 has 15 amino acids. V lost 2 bases and J lost 4, with 12 bases in between. Germline V lookup: CDR1 GTSNPN, CDR2 SVGIG (reference sequence). In DNA form, the CDR3 reads TGTGCCTGGAGTTTCGGGCAGGGGTATAATTCACCCCTCCACTTT. Translation gives CAWSFGQGYNSPLHF.

This sequence joins TRBV7-2 and TRBJ2-7, with 8 bases identical to TRBD1. CDR1 is SGHTA and CDR2 is FQGNSA in the germline V gene. J gave up 3 bases and V 4 bases, and 8 bases lay outside the gene matches. This CDR3 spans 15 amino acids. For the CDR3, the DNA is TGTGCCAGCAGCTCGGGACAGGTAGAGCACTACGAGCAGTACTTC. Protein: CASSSGQVEHYEQYF.

The CDR3: CASSLELAGPVQFF. CDR3 DNA sequence: TGCGCCAGCAGCTTGGAACTAGCGGGGCCTGTTCAGTTCTTC. This chain connects TRBV5-1 to TRBJ2-1; the match to TRBD2 covers 10 bases. CDR1 SGHRS and CDR2 YFSETQ come from the germline V gene. Unmatched junction bases numbered 7, after V lost 0 bases and J lost 13 bases. The CDR3 is made up of 14 amino acids.

The V and J genes are TRBV6-5 and TRBJ1-1; 7 nucleotides line up with TRBD1. The germline V gene has CDR1 MNHEY and CDR2 SVGAGI. V shed 0 bases, J shed 0 bases, and the junction held 4 bases outside the gene matches. The CDR3 spans 16 residues. This chain's CDR3 is CASSYSTGEVNTEAFF. The DNA for the CDR3 is TGTGCCAGCAGTTACTCAACAGGGGAAGTGAACACTGAAGCTTTCTTT.

This chain joins TRBV10-1 and TRBJ1-1; a weak D match, TRBD1 (5 bases). V lost 2 bases to trimming and J lost 0 bases, with 7 bases between them. Germline assignment: CDR1 WNHNN and CDR2 SYGVQD (reference sequence). The CDR3 has 14 amino acids. The CDR3 loop reads CASSEQGLNTEAFF. The CDR3 nucleotides are TGCGCCAGCAGTGAGCAGGGCCTGAACACTGAAGCTTTCTTT.

CDR3 nucleotides: TGTGCCAGCAGCTTGGTCGGGACTGAAGCTTTCTTT. Translation gives CASSLVGTEAFF. J is TRBJ1-1 and V is TRBV5-6; D gene ambiguous. V was shortened by 0 bases and J by 5 bases, with 5 bases between the two germline ends. This CDR3 region has 12 residues. Germline V lookup: CDR1 SGHDT, CDR2 YYEEEE. The entire variable domain, with the rest obtained from reference TRBV5-6 and TRBJ1-1, is as follows: DAGVTQSPTHLIKTRGQQVTLRCSPKSGHDTVSWYQQALGQGPQFIFQYYEEEERQRGNFPDRFSGHQFPNYSSELNVNALLLGDSALYLCASSLVGTEAFFGQGTRLTVV.

The rearrangement links TRBV5-6 to TRBJ1-2, with unresolved D. The CDR3 extends over 16 amino acids. Germline V lookup: CDR1 SGHDT, CDR2 YYEEEE. V dropped 4 bases and J dropped 1 base, with 17 bases sitting between them. CDR3 sequence (DNA): TGTGCCAGCAGCCCCTGGGCCCCAATCCGTAACTATGGCTACACCTTC. Its translation: CASSPWAPIRNYGYTF.

The V and J genes are TRBV7-3 and TRBJ1-1, with TRBD1 identical over 8 bases. Germline values: CDR1 SGHTA, CDR2 FQGTGA. The ends lost 5 bases at V and 1 base at J; junction bases unmatched: 9. This CDR3 contains 16 residues. CDR3: CASSPRTGRENTEAFF. The DNA for the CDR3 is TGTGCCAGCAGCCCTCGGACAGGGAGGGAGAACACTGAAGCTTTCTTT.

This chain joins TRBV28 and TRBJ1-5, with a possible D match to TRBD1 (6 bases). Trimming took off 5 bases at V and 4 bases at J, with 21 bases between the two ends. The CDR3 is 17 amino acids. Germline CDR1 is MDHEN and CDR2 is SYDVKM. DNA of the CDR3: TGTGCCAGCAGTGTGAGAGCCTTACGGGGGGCGAATCAGCCCCAGCATTTT. It translates to CASSVRALRGANQPQHF.

The chain uses TRBV6-1 and TRBJ2-7, with TRBD2 as a possible D gene (5 bases). Germline CDR1 MNHNS, CDR2 SASEGT. CDR3 size: 13 residues. Trimming pared 10 bases from V and 7 bases from J, leaving 20 bases between. CDR3 bases: TGTGCCATAGTCAGAACCGAGACGGGGGAGCAGTACTTC. Translation: CAIVRTETGEQYF.

The gene calls are TRBV4-1 and TRBJ1-6; D is uncertain. Germline V lookup: CDR1 MGHRA, CDR2 YSYEKL. There are 18 residues in the CDR3. Trimming stripped 0 bases from V and 8 bases from J, with 20 bases between. DNA for the CDR3: TGCGCCAGCAGCCAAGATCCCGGCCCGTCGCGGCGTTATTCACCCCTCCACTTT. Residues: CASSQDPGPSRRYSPLHF.

The rearrangement joins TRBV5-1 to TRBJ2-1; 7 bases are shared with TRBD2. V lost 0 bases to trimming and J lost 4 bases; unmatched junction nucleotides: 7. CDR1 and CDR2 (germline): SGHRS, YFSETQ. CDR3 length equals 16 residues. Here the CDR3 DNA reads TGCGCCAGCAGCTTGGGGGAGCTAGCGGTATACAATGAGCAGTTCTTC. Translating it yields CASSLGELAVYNEQFF.

The chain has TRBV28 and TRBJ1-4; no definite D call. CDR3 length: 15 amino acids. Per germline, CDR1 MDHEN and CDR2 SYDVKM. V lost 2 bases and J 0 bases, leaving 7 bases between the germline ends. For the CDR3, the DNA is TGTGCCAGCAGTTTAACACCCTCAACTAATGAAAAACTGTTTTTT. Translating gives CASSLTPSTNEKLFF. The full variable domain, with the rest looked up from reference TRBV28 and TRBJ1-4, is DVKVTQSSRYLVKRTGEKVFLECVQDMDHENMFWYRQDPGLGLRLIYFSYDVKMKEKGDIPEGYSVSREKKERFSLILESASTNQTSMYLCASSLTPSTNEKLFFGSGTQLSVL.

The rearrangement uses TRBV10-3 and TRBJ1-6, with D perhaps matching TRBD1 (6 bases). The CDR3 runs 16 residues. CDR1 and CDR2 from the germline V gene are ENHRY and SYGVKD. Between the trimmed V and J ends, which lost 0 bases and 5 bases, there was a span of 11 bases. CDR3 nucleotide sequence: TGTGCCATCAGTGAGTCCTGGGGGCAGGATAATTCACCCCTCCACTTT. This gives the protein CAISESWGQDNSPLHF.

The chain links TRBV6-6 to TRBJ1-5, with D perhaps TRBD1 (5 bases). Trimming stripped 6 bases from V and 4 bases from J, with 16 bases between. CDR3 size: 15 residues. The germline gives CDR1 MNHNY, CDR2 SVGAGI (reference sequence). The CDR3 is CASSPGGGVNQPQHF. CDR3 coding DNA: TGTGCCAGCAGCCCCGGCGGGGGGGTGAATCAGCCCCAGCATTTT.

V gene TRBV15 combines with J gene TRBJ2-5; 7 bases align to TRBD2. Trimming took 0 bases from V and 2 from J; bases not matched to a gene: 9. The CDR3 extends over 17 amino acids. Germline CDR1 and CDR2: LNHNV and YYDKDF (reference sequence). The CDR3 protein is CATSREAVAGNQETQYF. Here the CDR3 DNA reads TGTGCCACCAGCAGAGAGGCGGTAGCGGGCAATCAAGAGACCCAGTACTTC. Drawing the rest from reference TRBV15 and TRBJ2-5, the complete variable domain is DAMVIQNPRYQVTQFGKPVTLSCSQTLNHNVMYWYQQKSSQAPKLLFHYYDKDFNNEADTPDNFQSRRPNTSFCFLDIRSPGLGDTAMYLCATSREAVAGNQETQYFGPGTRLLVL.

The chain uses TRBV6-6 and TRBJ2-7, with no clear D. This CDR3 is 13 amino acids long. Trimming left V 2 bases short and J 2 bases short, with 7 bases between. Germline CDR1 is MNHNY and CDR2 is SVGAGI (reference sequence). The CDR3 DNA reads TGTGCCAGCAGTTACGTCAGTACCTACGAGCAGTACTTC. Translating it yields CASSYVSTYEQYF.

J is TRBJ1-1 and V is TRBV30, with D unresolved. This CDR3 comprises 14 residues. Looked up from germline, CDR1 is GTSNPN and CDR2 is SVGIG (reference sequence). Trimming left V 2 bases short and J 4 bases short, with 14 bases between. The CDR3, as DNA: TGTGCCTGGAGTCTGCAAACCGAGGGCACTGAAGCTTTCTTT. Encoded protein: CAWSLQTEGTEAFF.

The chain joins TRBV6-5 to TRBJ1-2; 8 positions agree with TRBD1. Germline CDR1 is MNHEY and CDR2 is SVGAGI. This CDR3 is 14 amino acids long. V lost 3 bases to trimming and J lost 11 bases; unmatched junction nucleotides: 11. The DNA for the CDR3 is TGTGCCAGCAGTTATAGCCCCCCGACAGGGGAGTACACCTTC. It yields the protein CASSYSPPTGEYTF.